The table lists the clone carrying this T cell receptor (beta chain) with many counts. What it binds is not known. The entry originates in a study of T cells in Graves' hyperthyroidism and ophthalmopathy. Study-wide findings and caveats: Peripheral blood also featured most of the thyroid clonotypes expanded above 0.001.

There were TCR beta CDR3 regions amplified from RNA transcripts. TCR CDR3 underwent first-round RT-PCR with the HTBI primer set. TCRdb fed the multiplex PCR reads into MiXCR, producing one record per CDR3 protein. The sample includes fewer than 300,000 distinct CDR3 sequences, around a quarter of them seen just once. Germline loops: CDR1 ENHRY, CDR2 SYGVKD. Germline trimming cut 8 bases from V and 3 bases from J; bases unmatched to any gene: 4. The CDR3 has 13 residues. J is TRBJ2-5 and V is TRBV10-3, with 9 nucleotides matching TRBD1. The receptor's source is a man aged 35 to 55 with Graves' hyperthyroidism that later progressed to Graves' ophthalmopathy. Material: blood. The CDR3 sequence is CAIGWTGEETQYF. The CDR3 DNA sequence: TGTGCCATCGGCTGGACAGGGGAAGAGACCCAGTACTTC.